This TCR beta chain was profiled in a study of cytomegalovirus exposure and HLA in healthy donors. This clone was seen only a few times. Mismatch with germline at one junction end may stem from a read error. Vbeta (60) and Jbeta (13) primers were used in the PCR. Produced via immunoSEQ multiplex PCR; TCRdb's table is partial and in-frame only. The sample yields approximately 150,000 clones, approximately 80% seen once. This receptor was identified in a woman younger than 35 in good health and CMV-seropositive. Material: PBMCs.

CDR3 sequence (DNA): TGTGCCAGCTCACCTATCCGACAGGACGGGAATTTTTTT. Residues: CASSPIRQDGNFF. The V call is TRBV18, the J call TRBJ1-1; D may be TRBD1 (6 bases). Looked up from germline, CDR1 is KGHSH and CDR2 is LQKENI. CDR3 size: 13 residues.